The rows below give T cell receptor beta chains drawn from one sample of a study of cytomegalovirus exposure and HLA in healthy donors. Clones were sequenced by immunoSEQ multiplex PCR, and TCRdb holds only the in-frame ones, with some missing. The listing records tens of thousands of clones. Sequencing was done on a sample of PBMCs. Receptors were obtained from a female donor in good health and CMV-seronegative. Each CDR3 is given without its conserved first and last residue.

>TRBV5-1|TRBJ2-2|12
ASTIGTGAGELF
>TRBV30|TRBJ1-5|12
AWSPLGQAQPQH
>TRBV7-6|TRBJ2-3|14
ASSLVDLEGGDTQY
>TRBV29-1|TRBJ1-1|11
SVTGRGWAEAF
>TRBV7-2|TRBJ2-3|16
ASSLGGTSGVRPDKQY
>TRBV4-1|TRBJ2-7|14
ASSQTLPGTGTEQY
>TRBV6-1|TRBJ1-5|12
ASSGQGGSQPQH
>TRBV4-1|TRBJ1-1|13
ASSHPGRVNTEAF
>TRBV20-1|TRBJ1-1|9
SVTQGTEAF
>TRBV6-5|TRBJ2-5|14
ASSYSELMYQETQY
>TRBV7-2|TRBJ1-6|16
ASSLALPGADNNSPLH
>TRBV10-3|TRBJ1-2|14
AISETGTGGFDGYT
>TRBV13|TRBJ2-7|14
ASSQFSGVGRDEQY
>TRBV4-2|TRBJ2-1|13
ASSRPGQGANEQF
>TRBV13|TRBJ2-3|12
ASSLRLSGDTQY
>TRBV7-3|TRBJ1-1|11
ATKQGAWTEAF
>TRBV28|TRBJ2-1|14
ASSSGTSGTQSGQF